The present TCR beta chain was sequenced within a study of T-cell memory formation after mild COVID-19. 5'RACE, which relied on constant-segment primers, yielded TCR alpha and TCR beta cDNA libraries carrying sample barcodes and UMIs. MiXCR, applied by TCRdb to the 5' RACE reads, yields one record per CDR3 protein. The sample carries roughly 600,000 distinct CDR3 sequences, 15% to 20% recorded once. Germline CDR1 is MNHEY and CDR2 is SVGEGT. This CDR3 is 15 amino acids long. With V trimmed by 0 bases and J by 2 bases, 2 bases remained unmatched. Regarding the study as a whole: Shrinking CD4+ clones were chiefly CM and EM; CD8+ ones were chiefly EMRA.

This clonotype was observed a few times. What it recognizes is unknown. The specimen was PBMCs or a T cell subset sorted from them (not recorded which). The source of this sequence is an adult woman who had mild COVID-19 (a few samples of this study predate the infection). Cell type and time point are not known. V usage is TRBV6-2 or TRBV6-3 and J usage is TRBJ2-3; 7 bases agree with TRBD1. In DNA, the CDR3 is TGTGCCAGCAGTTACTCGACAGGGCCCACAGATACGCAGTATTTT. Residues: CASSYSTGPTDTQYF.